This is a list of T cell receptor beta chains from one sample in a study of tumor-infiltrating lymphocytes in primary liver carcinoma. TCRdb fed the multiplex PCR reads into MiXCR, producing one record per CDR3 protein. Here the sample spans about 300,000 distinct CDR3 sequences, 65% being singletons. Material for sequencing was peripheral blood. Receptors were obtained from a middle-aged man with primary liver carcinoma and hepatitis B virus infection. The CDR3 runs from the conserved cysteine through the conserved F or W. The D gene is left open where the match is weak. A row's size may be missing; if present it is once, few, many or a size class.

cdr3_length clone_size j_call v_call d_call cdr3_nt cdr3_aa
15 - TRBJ1-2 TRBV6-1 TRBD1 TGTGCCAGCAGGTCACAGGGGGAAACTAGCTATGGCTACACCTTC CASRSQGETSYGYTF
14 many TRBJ2-7 TRBV29-1 TRBD2 TGCAGCGTCGCGGGACTAGCGGGAGGCGACGAGCAGTACTTC CSVAGLAGGDEQYF
12 many TRBJ2-2 TRBV29-1 - TGCAGCGTTGCCCCTAACATCGGGGAGCTGTTTTTT CSVAPNIGELFF
13 - TRBJ1-6 TRBV12-3/TRBV12-4 - TGTGCCAGGAACGGACCTCTCCCTTCACCCCTCCACTTT CARNGPLPSPLHF
15 - TRBJ2-3 TRBV10-2 TRBD2 TGCGCCAGTAGTGAGTCAAAAGCGGGAGTGGGTACGCAGTATTTT CASSESKAGVGTQYF
17 - TRBJ2-6 TRBV11-1 - TGTGCCAGCAGCCCGCGACAGGGACTCTCTGGGACCAACGTCCTGACTTTC CASSPRQGLSGTNVLTF
14 few TRBJ2-3 TRBV4-1 TRBD1 TGCGCCAGCAGCCCGGACAGGGAAACAGATACGCAGTATTTT CASSPDRETDTQYF
15 many TRBJ2-1 TRBV14 - TGTGCCAGCAGCCAAGATGCAATAGGCTACAATGAGCAGTTCTTC CASSQDAIGYNEQFF
11 many TRBJ1-5 TRBV6-2/TRBV6-3 - TGTGGTGCGGGGGCGTACCAGCCCCAGCATTTT CGAGAYQPQHF
14 - TRBJ1-5 TRBV5-1 - TGCGCCAGCAGCCCCGGACAGTACAATCAGCCCCAGCATTTT CASSPGQYNQPQHF
17 - TRBJ1-4 TRBV11-2 - TGTGTCAGCAGTTTACAGGGAAGAAGCCGCTCGGGGGAAAAACTGTTTTTT CVSSLQGRSRSGEKLFF
16 - TRBJ1-6 TRBV5-5 - TGTGCCAGCAGCTCCACCGAGACGTCGCCTTTTGTACCCCTCCACTTT CASSSTETSPFVPLHF
14 - TRBJ2-5 TRBV11-1 - TGTGCCACAAGGGGAAACAGGCTCCAGGATACCCAGTACTTC CATRGNRLQDTQYF
14 - TRBJ2-7 TRBV2 TRBD1 TGTGCCAGCGGACCGCGGACAGGGGCCTACGAGCAGTACTTC CASGPRTGAYEQYF
14 - TRBJ1-1 TRBV13 - TGTGCCAGCAGCTCGACGGGGGGCGGGACTGAAGCTTTCTTT CASSSTGGGTEAFF
13 - TRBJ2-7 TRBV5-1 - TGCGCCAGCAGCGAGGGGACTTCCTACGAGCAGTACTTC CASSEGTSYEQYF
17 many TRBJ2-1 TRBV11-1 TRBD1 TGTGCCAGCAGCTCCGGGACAGGGGCCCTTACCTACAATGAGCAGTTCTTC CASSSGTGALTYNEQFF
14 once TRBJ2-7 TRBV6-6 - TGTGCCAGCAGTTACCCGGGCAGGGCCTCCGAGCAATACTTC CASSYPGRASEQYF
15 - TRBJ2-4 TRBV5-1 TRBD1 TGCGCCAGCAGCTTGACCGGGACAGGGGGAGACATTCAGTACTTC CASSLTGTGGDIQYF
14 - TRBJ2-5 TRBV4-1 TRBD2 TGCGCCAGCAGCCTAGCGGGAGGGCGGGAGACCCGCTACTTC CASSLAGGRETRYF
13 - TRBJ2-3 TRBV5-6 - TGTGCCAGCAGCTACGATGAGACAAATACGCAGTATTTT CASSYDETNTQYF
16 many TRBJ1-1 TRBV6-2/TRBV6-3 TRBD1 TGTGCCAGCAGTTACGGACCTGACAGGGATAACACTGAAGCTTTCTTT CASSYGPDRDNTEAFF
13 - TRBJ1-2 TRBV6-2/TRBV6-3 - TGTGTCAGCAGTTACCACGAAGACTATGGCTACACCTTC CVSSYHEDYGYTF
15 - TRBJ2-1 TRBV12-2 - TGTGTAAGTCGCTTATGTTGCGGGATTTACAATGAGCAGTTCTTC CVSRLCCGIYNEQFF
13 many TRBJ2-1 TRBV5-4 TRBD2 TGTGCCAGCAGCTTGTTGGCTAGCGGGAGTCTGTTCTTC CASSLLASGSLFF
13 - TRBJ2-2 TRBV6-1 - TGTGCCAACGCGAGAGAAGTAGGGGGGGAGCTGTTTTTT CANAREVGGELFF
15 - TRBJ2-2 TRBV11-2 TRBD2 TGTGCCAGCAGCTTAAGACTAGCCTACATAGGGGAGCTGTTTTTT CASSLRLAYIGELFF
15 - TRBJ2-7 TRBV5-6 - TGTGCCAGCGGCCTCCCGGGGCGGAGCTCCTACGAGCAGTACTTC CASGLPGRSSYEQYF
17 many TRBJ2-1 TRBV4-3 TRBD2 TGCGCCAGCAGCCAATACCGTAGCGGGAGGGCCTTGAATGAGCAGTTCTTC CASSQYRSGRALNEQFF
14 many TRBJ2-7 TRBV11-2 TRBD2 TGTGCCAGCAGCGCGGCTAGCGGGAGGCGGGAGCAGTACTTC CASSAASGRREQYF
13 many TRBJ1-1 TRBV11-1 TRBD1 TGTGCCAGCGCGGAGGGGGCGGGCACTGAAGCTTTCTTT CASAEGAGTEAFF
12 - TRBJ2-5 TRBV6-5 TRBD1 TGTGTCGGCCGACAGGGAGTGGAGACCCAGTACTTC CVGRQGVETQYF
14 - TRBJ1-5 TRBV11-2 - TGTGCCAGCAGCCCTGGCCAGGATGGCCAGCCCCAGCATTTT CASSPGQDGQPQHF
12 many TRBJ2-3 TRBV29-1 - TGCAGCGTTGTTCTTACCACAGATACGCAGTATTTT CSVVLTTDTQYF
13 - TRBJ1-2 TRBV12-3/TRBV12-4 TRBD1 TGTGCCAGCAGTCCGGACAGGGATACTGGCTACGCCTTT CASSPDRDTGYAF
15 few TRBJ2-6 TRBV2 - TGTGCCAGCAGTGAAACAGCTTTTGGGGCCAACGTCCTGACTTTC CASSETAFGANVLTF
15 - TRBJ1-6 TRBV6-5 - TGTGCATGCAGTGCTACCGGGGTGTATAATTCACCCCTCCACTTT CACSATGVYNSPLHF
14 many TRBJ1-2 TRBV10-3 - TGTGCCATCAGTGAGGTGACAGCCGGCGATGGCTACACCTTC CAISEVTAGDGYTF
18 many TRBJ2-2 TRBV10-2 TRBD2 TGCGCCAGCAGTGAGGGAGTGGGACTAGCGGGGAACACCGGGGAGCTGTTTTTT CASSEGVGLAGNTGELFF
18 few TRBJ2-2 TRBV11-2 TRBD1 TGTGCCAGCAGCTTAGATCACAGGGGACCGACAAACACCGGGGAACTGTTTTTT CASSLDHRGPTNTGELFF
14 many TRBJ2-2 TRBV6-1 - TGTGCCAGCAGTGAAACGTGGAACACCGGGGAGCTGTTTTTT CASSETWNTGELFF
14 - TRBJ2-1 TRBV13 - TGTGTCAGCAGCATATCGACTGGATGGCGGGAGCAGTTCTTC CVSSISTGWREQFF
14 - TRBJ2-7 TRBV6-2/TRBV6-3 - TGTGCCAGCAGTTACTCGGCCCCCCAGAATGAGCAGTACTTC CASSYSAPQNEQYF
15 - TRBJ2-3 TRBV12-3/TRBV12-4 - TGTGACAGTAGCCGAGGGTCTCGAGGCACAGATACGCAGTATTTT CDSSRGSRGTDTQYF
15 - TRBJ2-4 TRBV7-9 TRBD1 TGTGCCAGCAGCTCCGACGGGACAGGGGTCGGCATTCAGTACTTC CASSSDGTGVGIQYF
15 - TRBJ2-1 TRBV5-6 - TGTGCCAGCAGCTTGAGGACTACTCCGTACAATGAGCAGTTCTTC CASSLRTTPYNEQFF
13 - TRBJ2-1 TRBV6-1 - TGTGCCGACAGTGTAATCACAGGAGTAGAGCAGTTCTTC CADSVITGVEQFF
13 - TRBJ2-5 TRBV29-1 - TGCAGCGTCTCCCAGGGACTGATAGAGACCCTGTACTTC CSVSQGLIETLYF
14 many TRBJ2-7 TRBV10-3 TRBD2 TGTGCCATCAGGACGGGACTAAGTCTTACGCAGCAGTACTTC CAIRTGLSLTQQYF
16 - TRBJ2-1 TRBV11-1 - TGTGCCGGCAGCTCCACAGGGGAGGGATGGAACAATGAGCGGTTCTTC CAGSSTGEGWNNERFF
15 - TRBJ1-1 TRBV6-1 TRBD1 TGTGCCAACAGTGAAGGCGGGACAGGGGTTTCTGAAGCTTTCTTT CANSEGGTGVSEAFF
15 - TRBJ2-3 TRBV29-1 TRBD2 TGCAGCGTTAGCGGGACTAGCGGGAGAGTGGACACGCAGTATTTT CSVSGTSGRVDTQYF